This TCR beta chain appears in the sequencing data of a study of PD-1 blockade in classical Hodgkin lymphoma. Notes on the study in general: Although disease activity or prior therapy may be involved, causes of the repertoire differences remain undefined.

V was pared by 0 bases and J by 4 bases, with 15 bases between. CDR3 size: 16 residues. Germline CDR1 is LGHNA and CDR2 is YNFKEQ. Profiled with immunoSEQ multiplex PCR; TCRdb holds only in-frame clones, not every one. The profile covers around 100,000 clones, with roughly 90% appearing a single time and around 6.6% taken by the ten largest. Worth noting for this clone: What it binds is unknown.

Following autologous stem cell transplantation, relapse occurred in every patient, and exposure to brentuximab vedotin varied. This chain uses TRBV4-2 with TRBJ1-2, with D tentatively TRBD1 (5 bases). The sequencing here drew on peripheral blood mononuclear cells (PBMCs), taken before the second cycle of nivolumab. This clonotype was obtained from a human donor with classical Hodgkin lymphoma. The CDR3 reads CASSQDGTVGSYGYTF. Written as DNA, the CDR3 is TGTGCCAGCAGCCAAGATGGGACTGTAGGTAGCTATGGCTACACCTTC.